This TCR beta chain was captured in a study of PD-1 blockade in classical Hodgkin lymphoma. The method was immunoSEQ multiplex PCR; TCRdb's version includes in-frame clones alone and lacks a portion of them. Of about 30,000 clones detected, about 87% appear once; the ten largest clones hold more than 0.95%. V gave up 7 bases and J gave up 7 bases; unmatched junction bases: 11. CDR1 is MDHEN, CDR2 SYDVKM, per germline. The CDR3 covers 15 residues. As for time point: newly diagnosed, previously untreated cHL patient sample. Researchers used magnetic negative selection to pull out pure CD4+ T cells from thawed PBMCs.

The rearrangement joins TRBV28 to TRBJ2-7, with 12 bases that match TRBD2. The sample was CD4+ T cells from blood. This TCR was sampled from a human donor with classical Hodgkin lymphoma. CDR3 sequence: CASIPLAGGPGEQYF. CDR3 nucleotide sequence: TGTGCCAGCATTCCGCTAGCGGGAGGGCCGGGGGAGCAGTACTTC.